This T cell receptor (beta chain) is drawn from a study of identical twins. TCRdb reprocessed the 5' RACE reads with MiXCR, giving one entry per CDR3 protein. The sample has approximately 680,000 distinct CDR3 sequences, under 8.5% seen once. The CDR3 has 14 amino acids. With V trimmed by 4 bases and J by 4 bases, 4 bases remained unmatched. Germline V gives CDR1 MNHEY, CDR2 SVGAGI. Every one of the donors was a healthy Caucasian. This clonotype was counted many times. These sequences were also reported in another study, on yellow fever vaccine responses in identical twins.

The sample consisted of PBMCs. The source of this sequence is a woman under 30 in good health. The rearrangement links TRBV6-5 to TRBJ2-3; 8 positions match TRBD1. The CDR3 bases are TGTGCCAGCAGTTTACAGGGGGTGTCAGATACGCAGTATTTT. Protein: CASSLQGVSDTQYF.